This T cell receptor (beta chain) was documented in a study of regulatory T cells in long-lasting Graves disease. Study context: Over 5 years of antithyroid drugs with positive TSH receptor antibodies was taken to mean persistent Graves' disease. Overall study findings and caveats: Patients with persistent Graves' had lower TCR diversity than newly diagnosed patients. TRBV28, TRBJ1-2 and TRBJ2-5 were favored in persistent disease.

In this sample, this clonotype turned up many times. Its antigen remains unknown. HTBI primers from iRepertoire and Arm-PCR of CDR3 regions yielded the TCR beta libraries. MiXCR, run by TCRdb on the multiplex PCR reads, gives a single entry per CDR3 protein. The sample holds about 470,000 distinct CDR3 sequences, more than 20% seen once. Stated time point: persistent/refractory GD, antithyroid drugs over 5 years with positive TRAb. Making the TCR library involved RNA that had been extracted from PBMCs. From an endocrinology department in Xi'an, China, came the patients. The length of the CDR3 is 14 residues. Per the germline V gene, CDR1 is MDHEN and CDR2 is SYDVKM. V was trimmed by 10 bases and J by 0 bases, leaving 12 bases between them.

The receptor's source is a female donor with Graves disease. The genes are TRBV28 and TRBJ2-2, with a possible D match to TRBD1 (6 bases). The sequencing here drew on peripheral blood mononuclear cells (PBMCs), taken when the disease was refractory, from a patient treated with antithyroid drugs. The CDR3 DNA follows: TGTGCCACACGGGACACCGCGAACACCGGGGAGCTGTTTTTT. Protein: CATRDTANTGELFF.